One sample yielded the 29 T cell receptor beta chains listed below, sequenced in a study of OX40 agonist ivuxolimab in advanced cancers. Here immunoSEQ multiplex PCR was the method, and the copy in TCRdb shows in-frame clones only, minus some. Of approximately 61,000 clones listed, approximately 90% were seen once; the top ten hold under 1.5%. The sample was CD4+ or CD8+ T cells sorted from blood, taken in a trial of the OX40 agonist ivuxolimab. The receptors were gathered from an adult with an advanced solid tumor such as melanoma, head and neck, liver or kidney cancer.

The chain couples TRBV28 to TRBJ1-5; possibly TRBD1 for D (5 bases). The CDR3 is made up of 15 amino acids. Germline CDR1 MDHEN, CDR2 SYDVKM. The ends were cut back, 5 bases at V and 2 bases at J, with 13 bases in the middle. CDR3 nucleotide sequence: TGTGCCAGCAGTCCAGGGACGCGGGGCAATCAGCCCCAGCATTTT. This codes for CASSPGTRGNQPQHF.

This chain joins TRBV11-2 and TRBJ2-5, with TRBD2 identical over 10 bases. CDR3 length equals 15 residues. V lost 0 bases, J lost 8 bases, and 6 bases stayed unmatched. Germline V gene sequence: CDR1 SGHAT, CDR2 FQNNGV. The CDR3 nucleotides are TGTGCCAGCAGCTTAGATCCATCTAGCGGGAGAACCCAGTACTTC. Encoded protein: CASSLDPSSGRTQYF.

The genes are TRBV2 and TRBJ1-5; 11 nucleotides align to TRBD1. With 6 bases clipped from V and 2 bases from J, the junction kept 6 bases outside the gene matches. The CDR3 totals 16 residues. The germline gives CDR1 SNHLY, CDR2 FYNNEI. The CDR3 DNA reads as TGTGCCAGCAGCGGGGGACAGGGGGTAGGCAATCAGCCCCAGCATTTT. Translated: CASSGGQGVGNQPQHF.

This chain uses TRBV5-5 with TRBJ2-7; TRBD1 might be the D (6 bases). Germline V gene lookup returns CDR1 SGHKS and CDR2 YYEKEE (reference sequence). The V and J ends lost 4 bases and 4 bases respectively, with 9 bases between them. The CDR3 covers 12 residues. CDR3 sequence (DNA): TGTGCCAGCAGCGCAGGGACATACGAGCAGTACTTC. Residues: CASSAGTYEQYF.

The sample holds a few counts of this clone. The J gene is TRBJ2-5, the V gene TRBV7-8, with 10 bases identical to TRBD2. Looked up from germline, CDR1 is SGHVS and CDR2 is FQNEAQ. This CDR3 spans 13 amino acids. The V and J ends lost 6 bases and 4 bases, in that order; junction bases with no gene match: 2. The CDR3 nucleotides are TGTGCCAGCAGACGGACTAGCGGAGAGACCCAGTACTTC. Protein sequence: CASRRTSGETQYF.

DNA of the CDR3: TGTGCCAGCAGTTCCATCGATCGACAGGCTGGGGAGCAGTACTTC. This codes for CASSSIDRQAGEQYF. V gene TRBV28 combines with J gene TRBJ2-7, with a weak D call TRBD1 (6 bases). The V and J ends lost 4 bases and 7 bases respectively, with 20 bases between them. In germline, CDR1 is MDHEN, CDR2 SYDVKM. This CDR3 contains 15 residues. The full variable domain, in which reference TRBV28 and TRBJ2-7 provide the parts outside the CDR3, is DVKVTQSSRYLVKRTGEKVFLECVQDMDHENMFWYRQDPGLGLRLIYFSYDVKMKEKGDIPEGYSVSREKKERFSLILESASTNQTSMYLCASSSIDRQAGEQYFGPGTRLTVT.

The chain carries TRBV7-2 and TRBJ2-7, with D possibly matching TRBD1 (5 bases). The CDR3 extends over 14 amino acids. Germline V gives CDR1 SGHTA, CDR2 FQGNSA. V gave up 5 bases and J gave up 2 bases, with 13 bases separating them. CDR3 residues: CASSRLQGTYEQYF. The CDR3 DNA is TGTGCCAGCAGCCGTCTCCAGGGTACCTACGAGCAGTACTTC.

This sequence joins TRBV28 and TRBJ1-5; D is undetermined. The V gene lost 7 bases and the J gene lost 5 bases, with 12 bases spanning the gap. The CDR3 has 13 residues. CDR1 and CDR2 (germline): MDHEN, SYDVKM. CDR3 loop: CASMRAGYQPQHF. The CDR3 nucleotides read TGTGCCAGCATGAGGGCAGGCTATCAGCCCCAGCATTTT.

The chain links TRBV25-1 to TRBJ2-7; 7 bases fit TRBD2. The CDR3 sequence is 14 residues long. Unmatched junction bases numbered 7, after V lost 4 bases and J lost 4 bases. CDR1 is MGHDK and CDR2 is SYGVNS in the germline V gene. The CDR3 protein is CASSGGEGPYEQYF. CDR3 sequence (DNA): TGTGCCAGCAGTGGGGGGGAGGGCCCATACGAGCAGTACTTC.

V and J are TRBV9 and TRBJ2-7; the D gene could be TRBD1 or TRBD2 (6 bases each). With 4 bases removed from V and 2 bases from J, the gap between germline ends came to 16 bases. The CDR3 loop spans 15 amino acids. Germline V lookup: CDR1 SGDLS, CDR2 YYNGEE. CDR3 nucleotides: TGTGCCAGCAGCACGGGGTGGGGGGACACCTACGAGCAGTACTTC. It translates to CASSTGWGDTYEQYF.

The rearrangement joins TRBV10-2 to TRBJ2-1; D remains unclear. There are 12 residues in the CDR3. CDR1 and CDR2 from the germline V gene are WSHSY and SAAADI. V was trimmed by 4 bases and J by 9 bases, leaving 10 bases between them. The DNA of the CDR3 is TGCGCCAGCAGTGCCTCAAGGCTTGAGCAGTTCTTC. It codes for CASSASRLEQFF.

The chain couples TRBV2 to TRBJ2-3; TRBD2 aligns across 7 bases. Germline CDR1 SNHLY, CDR2 FYNNEI. J gave up 0 bases and V 3 bases, and 3 bases lay outside the gene matches. The CDR3 contains 15 residues. CDR3 sequence reads: CASSDSGRSTDTQYF. The CDR3 region has the DNA TGTGCCAGCAGTGATAGCGGGCGAAGCACAGATACGCAGTATTTT.

Notes on this clone: One junction end does not reproduce the germline sequence, and a read error may be involved. The chain couples TRBV30 to TRBJ2-2; a possible D gene is TRBD2 (5 bases). The V gene's germline CDR1 is GTSNPN and CDR2 SVGIG (reference sequence). The CDR3 extends over 19 amino acids. The CDR3 sequence: CAWSVTPDTTPDQHRGAVF. CDR3 bases: TGTGCCTGGAGTGTAACCCCCGACACTACCCCGGATCAACACCGGGGAGCTGTTTTT.

A single count supports this clone. This chain connects TRBV5-1 to TRBJ2-2; no clear D gene. CDR1 and CDR2 (germline): SGHRS, YFSETQ. V was clipped by 2 bases and J by 0 bases, with 8 bases between them. The CDR3 is made up of 15 amino acids. For the CDR3, the DNA is TGCGCCAGCAGCTTAGACATAGCGAACACCGGGGAGCTGTTTTTT. Its protein is CASSLDIANTGELFF.

V and J are TRBV2 and TRBJ2-7; 10 bases map to TRBD2. From germline, CDR1 is SNHLY and CDR2 FYNNEI. The CDR3 has 15 residues. Trimming took 8 bases from V and 6 from J; bases not matched to a gene: 13. CDR3: CASRTSSGRALEQYF. The DNA for the CDR3 is TGTGCCAGCCGCACCTCTAGCGGGAGAGCACTCGAGCAGTACTTC. The variable domain in full, completed from reference TRBV2 and TRBJ2-7, reads EPEVTQTPSHQVTQMGQEVILRCVPISNHLYFYWYRQILGQKVEFLVSFYNNEISEKSEIFDDQFSVERPDGSNFTLKIRSTKLEDSAMYFCASRTSSGRALEQYFGPGTRLTVT.

The chain uses TRBV19 and TRBJ2-7, with 7 bases lining up with TRBD1. The CDR3 contains 17 residues. The germline gives CDR1 LNHDA, CDR2 SQIVND (reference sequence). V trimming: 0 bases; J trimming: 3 bases; junction bases outside the gene matches: 11. CDR3 sequence (DNA): TGTGCCAGTAGTATAGAACATTCGTGGACAGGCGGCTACGAGCAGTACTTC. Encoded protein: CASSIEHSWTGGYEQYF.

This clone has just one count. This rearrangement joins TRBV11-2 to TRBJ1-1; possible D gene TRBD1, 5 bases. This CDR3 has 14 amino acids. CDR1 SGHAT and CDR2 FQNNGV come from the germline V gene. V lost 5 bases, J lost 1 base, and 11 bases lay in between. This chain's CDR3 is CASSTRTRNTEAFF. The CDR3 DNA reads TGTGCCAGCAGCACCCGGACACGGAACACTGAAGCTTTCTTT.

This chain connects TRBV19 to TRBJ2-3, with 8 bases matching TRBD1. The V gene end was trimmed by 9 bases and the J gene end by 5 bases; junction bases not matched to a gene: 10. Per the germline V gene, CDR1 is LNHDA and CDR2 is SQIVND (reference sequence). This CDR3 has 14 amino acids. The CDR3 is CASVDRGQGDTQYF. The DNA for the CDR3 is TGTGCCAGCGTCGACAGGGGCCAAGGAGATACGCAGTATTTT. Together with reference TRBV19 and TRBJ2-3, the CDR3 gives the full variable domain: DGGITQSPKYLFRKEGQNVTLSCEQNLNHDAMYWYRQDPGQGLRLIYYSQIVNDFQKGDIAEGYSVSREKKESFPLTVTSAQKNPTAFYLCASVDRGQGDTQYFGPGTRLTVL.

The CDR3 coding sequence is TGTGCCAGCAGCACTACAGGGGTGAGCAATCAGCCCCAGCATTTT. Its protein is CASSTTGVSNQPQHF. The chain carries TRBV7-2 and TRBJ1-5; 7 positions match TRBD1. After removal of 5 bases from V and 1 base from J, the junction contained 5 bases not matched to a gene. The CDR3 runs to 15 residues. In germline, CDR1 is SGHTA, CDR2 FQGNSA.

There are a few counts of this clone. V is TRBV7-3 and J is TRBJ1-2, with a weak D call TRBD1 (6 bases). The V gene's germline CDR1 is SGHTA and CDR2 FQGTGA. The CDR3 contains 13 residues. The V end was cut by 5 bases, the J end by 8 bases, with 15 bases between. CDR3 protein: CASSPARGGGYTF. In DNA, the CDR3 is TGTGCCAGCAGCCCTGCCCGTGGGGGCGGCTACACCTTC.

The J gene is TRBJ2-5, the V gene TRBV7-2, with 8 bases lining up with TRBD2. The length of the CDR3 is 17 residues. Losses at the gene ends were 0 bases for V and 3 bases for J; bases not matched to a gene: 9. In germline, CDR1 is SGHTA, CDR2 FQGNSA. CDR3 loop: CASSLALGSGKKETQYF. The DNA for the CDR3 is TGTGCCAGCAGCTTAGCGCTCGGTAGCGGGAAAAAAGAGACCCAGTACTTC. Variable domain in full (rest from reference TRBV7-2 and TRBJ2-5): GAGVSQSPSNKVTEKGKDVELRCDPISGHTALYWYRQSLGQGLEFLIYFQGNSAPDKSGLPSDRFSAERTGGSVSTLTIQRTQQEDSAVYLCASSLALGSGKKETQYFGPGTRLLVL.

The V gene is TRBV5-5, the J gene TRBJ2-3, with unresolved D. Trimming cost V 0 bases and J 6 bases, with 11 bases left between them. The length of the CDR3 is 14 residues. The V gene's germline CDR1 is SGHKS and CDR2 YYEKEE (reference sequence). Written as DNA, the CDR3 is TGTGCCAGCAGCTTGGGTACCCGATTGGATACGCAGTATTTT. It codes for CASSLGTRLDTQYF.

The rearrangement uses TRBV7-2 and TRBJ2-7, with 11 bases aligning to TRBD1. CDR1 is SGHTA, CDR2 FQGNSA, per germline. V gave up 3 bases and J gave up 4 bases; unmatched junction bases: 17. The CDR3 has 19 residues. CDR3 sequence: CASSLMDRGPRGIAYEQYF. The CDR3 region has the DNA TGTGCCAGCAGCTTGATGGACAGGGGGCCTAGAGGTATCGCGTACGAGCAGTACTTC. The variable domain in full, completed from reference TRBV7-2 and TRBJ2-7, reads GAGVSQSPSNKVTEKGKDVELRCDPISGHTALYWYRQSLGQGLEFLIYFQGNSAPDKSGLPSDRFSAERTGGSVSTLTIQRTQQEDSAVYLCASSLMDRGPRGIAYEQYFGPGTRLTVT.

Details on this clone: In the same sample, other DNA sequences code for this CDR3. The chain is built from TRBV6-5 and TRBJ2-2, with TRBD1 matching over 8 bases. This CDR3 contains 16 residues. J was trimmed by 5 bases and V by 1 base; bases with no gene match: 6. Looked up from germline, CDR1 is MNHEY and CDR2 is SVGAGI. CDR3 nucleotide sequence: TGTGCCAGCAGTTACTGGCAGGGGGCGCGGACCGGGGAGCTGTTTTTT. Amino acids: CASSYWQGARTGELFF.

The chain couples TRBV6-6 to TRBJ1-1; D gene uncertain. The germline V and J ends were trimmed by 11 bases and 3 bases, with 7 bases remaining between them. There are 10 residues in the CDR3. The germline V gene encodes CDR1 MNHNY and CDR2 SVGAGI (reference sequence). The chain's CDR3 is CAVRYTEAFF. CDR3 DNA: TGTGCCGTTAGGTACACTGAAGCTTTCTTT.

The chain uses TRBV5-4 and TRBJ1-2, with D maybe TRBD1 (5 bases). Trimming removed 5 bases from V and 3 bases from J, with 17 bases in between. The CDR3 runs to 15 residues. Per the germline V gene, CDR1 is SGHNT and CDR2 is YYREEE (reference sequence). The CDR3 region has the DNA TGTGCCAGCAGTCGACGCCGGGACCGAGACTATGGCTACACCTTC. It translates to CASSRRRDRDYGYTF. Drawing the rest from reference TRBV5-4 and TRBJ1-2, the complete variable domain is ETGVTQSPTHLIKTRGQQVTLRCSSQSGHNTVSWYQQALGQGPQFIFQYYREEENGRGNFPPRFSGLQFPNYSSELNVNALELDDSALYLCASSRRRDRDYGYTFGSGTRLTVV.

This chain connects TRBV30 to TRBJ1-2, with a tentative D call TRBD1 (6 bases). The V end lost 2 bases, the J end lost 2 bases, and 9 bases lay between the germline ends. The germline V gene has CDR1 GTSNPN and CDR2 SVGIG (reference sequence). CDR3 size: 13 residues. CDR3 sequence: CAWSSQGNYGYTF. CDR3 coding DNA: TGTGCCTGGAGTTCACAGGGAAACTATGGCTACACCTTC.

The chain has TRBV11-3 and TRBJ2-5; tentatively, D is TRBD2 (6 bases). V dropped 4 bases and J dropped 7 bases, with 13 bases sitting between them. Germline V gene data show CDR1 as SGHNT and CDR2 as YENEEA. The CDR3 extends over 13 amino acids. The CDR3 nucleotides are TGTGCCAGCAGCTGGGGAGGTGATCCGACCCAGTACTTC. It codes for CASSWGGDPTQYF.

CDR3 loop: CSTDRSRAYNEQFF. CDR3 nucleotides: TGCAGCACCGACCGGTCTAGGGCCTACAATGAGCAGTTCTTC. The rearrangement uses TRBV29-1 and TRBJ2-1, with unresolved D. V was shortened by 8 bases and J by 2 bases, with 16 bases between the two germline ends. Germline CDR1 is SQVTM and CDR2 is ANQGSEA. The CDR3 contains 14 residues.